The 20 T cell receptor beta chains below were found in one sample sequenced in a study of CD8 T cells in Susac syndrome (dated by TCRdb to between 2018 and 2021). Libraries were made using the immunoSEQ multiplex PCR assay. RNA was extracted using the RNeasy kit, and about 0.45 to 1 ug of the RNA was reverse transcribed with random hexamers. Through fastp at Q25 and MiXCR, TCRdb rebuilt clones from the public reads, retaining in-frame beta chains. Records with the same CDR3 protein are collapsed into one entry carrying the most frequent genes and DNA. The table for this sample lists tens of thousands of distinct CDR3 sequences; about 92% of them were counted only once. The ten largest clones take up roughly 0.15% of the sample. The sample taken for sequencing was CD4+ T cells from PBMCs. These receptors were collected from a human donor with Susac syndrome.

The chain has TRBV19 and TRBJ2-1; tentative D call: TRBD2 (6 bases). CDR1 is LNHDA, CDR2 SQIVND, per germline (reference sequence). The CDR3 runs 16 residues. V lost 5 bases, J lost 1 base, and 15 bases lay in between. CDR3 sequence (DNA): TGTGCCAGTAGTTGGTCGCTAGCGAGTTCCTACAATGAGCAGTTCTTC. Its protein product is CASSWSLASSYNEQFF.

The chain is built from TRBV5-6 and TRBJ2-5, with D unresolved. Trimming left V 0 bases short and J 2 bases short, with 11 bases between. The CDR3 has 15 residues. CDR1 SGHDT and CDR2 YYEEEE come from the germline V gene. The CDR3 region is CASSLGRSPQETQYF. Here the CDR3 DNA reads TGTGCCAGCAGCTTGGGTAGGTCACCTCAAGAGACCCAGTACTTC. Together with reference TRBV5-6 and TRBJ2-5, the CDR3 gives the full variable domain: DAGVTQSPTHLIKTRGQQVTLRCSPKSGHDTVSWYQQALGQGPQFIFQYYEEEERQRGNFPDRFSGHQFPNYSSELNVNALLLGDSALYLCASSLGRSPQETQYFGPGTRLLVL.

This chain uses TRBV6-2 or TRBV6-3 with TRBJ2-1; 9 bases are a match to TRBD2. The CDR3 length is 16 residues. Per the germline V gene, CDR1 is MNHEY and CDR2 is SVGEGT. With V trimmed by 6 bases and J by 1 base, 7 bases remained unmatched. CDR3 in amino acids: CASSSTLAGSYNEQFF. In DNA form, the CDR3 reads TGTGCCAGCAGCTCCACCCTAGCGGGATCCTACAATGAGCAGTTCTTC.

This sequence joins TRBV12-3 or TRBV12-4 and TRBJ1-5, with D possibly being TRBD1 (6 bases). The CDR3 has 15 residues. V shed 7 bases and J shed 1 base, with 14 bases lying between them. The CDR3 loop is CASTPGRGSNQPQHF. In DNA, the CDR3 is TGTGCCAGCACCCCCGGTAGGGGGAGCAATCAGCCCCAGCATTTT.

For the CDR3, the DNA is TGTGCCAGCAGCTTAGCGCTCGGGAAGAACACTGAAGCTTTCTTT. Translation gives CASSLALGKNTEAFF. The chain recombines TRBV7-9 with TRBJ1-1; D is unclear. V dropped 0 bases and J dropped 1 base, with 9 bases sitting between them. Germline loops: CDR1 SEHNR, CDR2 FQNEAQ (reference sequence). The CDR3 loop spans 15 amino acids.

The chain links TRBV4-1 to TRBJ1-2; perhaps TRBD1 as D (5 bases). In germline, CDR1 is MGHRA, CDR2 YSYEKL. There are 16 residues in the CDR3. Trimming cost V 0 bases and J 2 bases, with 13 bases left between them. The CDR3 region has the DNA TGCGCCAGCAGCCAAGAGTTGAGGGGACTGAACTATGGCTACACCTTC. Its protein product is CASSQELRGLNYGYTF.

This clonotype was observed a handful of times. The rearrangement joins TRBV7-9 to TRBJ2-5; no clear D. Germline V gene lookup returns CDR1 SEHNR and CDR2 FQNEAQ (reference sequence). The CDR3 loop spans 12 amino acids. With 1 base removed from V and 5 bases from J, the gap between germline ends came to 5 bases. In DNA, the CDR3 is TGTGCCAGCAGCTTAGTAGAGGAGACCCAGTACTTC. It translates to CASSLVEETQYF.

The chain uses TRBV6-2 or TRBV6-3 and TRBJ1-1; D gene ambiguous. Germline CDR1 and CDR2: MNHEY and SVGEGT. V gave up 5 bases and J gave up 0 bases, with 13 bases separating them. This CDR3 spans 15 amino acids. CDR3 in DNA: TGTGCCAGCAGTCCCCCAGGACGAGTGAACACTGAAGCTTTCTTT. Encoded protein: CASSPPGRVNTEAFF.

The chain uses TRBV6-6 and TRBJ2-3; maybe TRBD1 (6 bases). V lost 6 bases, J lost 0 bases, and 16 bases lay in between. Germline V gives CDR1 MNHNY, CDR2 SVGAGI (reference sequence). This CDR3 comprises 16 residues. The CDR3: CASSWDIRSSTDTQYF. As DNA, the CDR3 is TGTGCCAGCAGCTGGGACATCCGATCTAGCACAGATACGCAGTATTTT.

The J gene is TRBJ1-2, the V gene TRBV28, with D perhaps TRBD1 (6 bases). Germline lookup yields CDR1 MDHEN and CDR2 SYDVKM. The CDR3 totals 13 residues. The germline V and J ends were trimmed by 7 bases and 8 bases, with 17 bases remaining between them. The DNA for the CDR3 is TGTGCCAGCACCACCACCCCAGGGGACGGCTACACCTTC. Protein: CASTTTPGDGYTF.

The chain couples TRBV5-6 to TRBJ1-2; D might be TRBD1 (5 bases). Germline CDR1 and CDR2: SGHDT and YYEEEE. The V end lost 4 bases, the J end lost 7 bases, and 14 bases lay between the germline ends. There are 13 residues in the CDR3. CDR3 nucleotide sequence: TGTGCCAGCAGCCCGCAAACAGGAGGTGGCTACACCTTC. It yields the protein CASSPQTGGGYTF.

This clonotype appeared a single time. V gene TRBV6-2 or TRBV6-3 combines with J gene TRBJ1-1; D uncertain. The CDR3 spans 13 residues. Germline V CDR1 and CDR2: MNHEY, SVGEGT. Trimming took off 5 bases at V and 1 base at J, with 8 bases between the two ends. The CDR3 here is CASSPITNTEAFF. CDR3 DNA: TGTGCCAGCAGTCCCATAACGAACACTGAAGCTTTCTTT.

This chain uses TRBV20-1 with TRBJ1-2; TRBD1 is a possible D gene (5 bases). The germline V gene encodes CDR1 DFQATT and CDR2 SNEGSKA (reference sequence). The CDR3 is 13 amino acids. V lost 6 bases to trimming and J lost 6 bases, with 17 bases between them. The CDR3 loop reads CSATGTVRHGYTF. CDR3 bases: TGCAGTGCCACTGGGACGGTACGCCATGGCTACACCTTC.

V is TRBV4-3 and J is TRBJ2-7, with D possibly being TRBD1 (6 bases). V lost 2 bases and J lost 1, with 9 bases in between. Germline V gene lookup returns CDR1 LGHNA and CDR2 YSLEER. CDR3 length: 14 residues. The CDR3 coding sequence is TGCGCCAGCAGCCAAAACAGGGTATCCTACGAGCAGTACTTC. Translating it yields CASSQNRVSYEQYF.

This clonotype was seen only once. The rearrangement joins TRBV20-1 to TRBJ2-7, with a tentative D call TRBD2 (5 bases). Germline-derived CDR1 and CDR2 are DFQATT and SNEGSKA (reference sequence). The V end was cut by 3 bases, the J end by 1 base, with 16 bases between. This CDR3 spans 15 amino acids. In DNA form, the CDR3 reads TGCAGTGCTAGTTCACCTGGACTGGGTTCCTACGAGCAGTACTTC. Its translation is CSASSPGLGSYEQYF.

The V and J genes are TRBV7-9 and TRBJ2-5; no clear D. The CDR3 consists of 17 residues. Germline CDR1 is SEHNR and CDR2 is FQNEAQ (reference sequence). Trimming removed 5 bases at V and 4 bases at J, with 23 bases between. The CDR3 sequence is CASSAPPGWLEAETQYF. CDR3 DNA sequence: TGTGCCAGCAGCGCCCCGCCAGGTTGGCTAGAGGCAGAGACCCAGTACTTC.

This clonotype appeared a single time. The chain's CDR3 is CSARDMEKDMNTEAFF. DNA of the CDR3: TGCAGTGCTAGAGATATGGAGAAAGACATGAACACTGAAGCTTTCTTT. The chain employs TRBV20-1 and TRBJ1-1; D is unclear. The germline gives CDR1 DFQATT, CDR2 SNEGSKA (reference sequence). The CDR3 has 16 residues. Trimming removed 0 bases from V and 0 bases from J, with 14 bases in between.

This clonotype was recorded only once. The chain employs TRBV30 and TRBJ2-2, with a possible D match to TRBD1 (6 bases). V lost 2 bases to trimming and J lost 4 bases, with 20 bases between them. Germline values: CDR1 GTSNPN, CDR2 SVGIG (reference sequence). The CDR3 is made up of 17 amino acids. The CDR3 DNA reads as TGTGCCTGGAGTCTCACTCGGACAGTTCTAGGCACCGGGGAGCTGTTTTTT. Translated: CAWSLTRTVLGTGELFF. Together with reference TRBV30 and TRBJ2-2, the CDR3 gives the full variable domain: SQTIHQWPATLVQPVGSPLSLECTVEGTSNPNLYWYRQAAGRGLQLLFYSVGIGQISSEVPQNLSASRPQDRQFILSSKKLLLSDSGFYLCAWSLTRTVLGTGELFFGEGSRLTVL.

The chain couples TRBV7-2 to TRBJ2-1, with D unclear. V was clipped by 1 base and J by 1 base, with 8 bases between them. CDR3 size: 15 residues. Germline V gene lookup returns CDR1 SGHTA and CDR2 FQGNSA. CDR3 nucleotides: TGTGCCAGCAGCTTAGTTGACTCATCCTACAATGAGCAGTTCTTC. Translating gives CASSLVDSSYNEQFF. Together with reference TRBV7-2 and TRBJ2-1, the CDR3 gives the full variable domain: GAGVSQSPSNKVTEKGKDVELRCDPISGHTALYWYRQSLGQGLEFLIYFQGNSAPDKSGLPSDRFSAERTGGSVSTLTIQRTQQEDSAVYLCASSLVDSSYNEQFFGPGTRLTVL.

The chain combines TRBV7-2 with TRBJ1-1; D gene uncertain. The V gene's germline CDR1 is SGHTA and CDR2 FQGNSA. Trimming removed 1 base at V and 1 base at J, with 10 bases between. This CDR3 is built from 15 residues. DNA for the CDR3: TGTGCCAGCAGCTTAGAAAGGGCCTCGAACACTGAAGCTTTCTTT. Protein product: CASSLERASNTEAFF.